A selection of T cell receptor beta chains follows, all from one sample in a study of monozygotic twins with inflammatory bowel disease. Reprocessing the 5' RACE reads, TCRdb reports a single entry for every CDR3 protein and omits DNA. With about 160,000 distinct CDR3 sequences in the sample, the ten largest clones hold 2.4%. Input material: blood. Receptors originate from a human donor with ulcerative colitis or Crohn's disease, or a healthy co-twin of an affected twin (not recorded which). Both conserved end residues are part of each CDR3.

len: 13
v_gene: TRBV20-1
j_gene: TRBJ2-7
CDR3aa: CSAPSVSGYEQYF

len: 15
v_gene: TRBV6-1
j_gene: TRBJ2-7
CDR3aa: CASSPPGQGAYEQYF

len: 14
v_gene: TRBV10-3
j_gene: TRBJ2-3
CDR3aa: CAIRVTASTDTQYF

len: 14
v_gene: TRBV7-7
j_gene: TRBJ2-3
CDR3aa: CASSLLTSGDTQYF

len: 14
v_gene: TRBV15
j_gene: TRBJ2-3
CDR3aa: CATSRDAPHYTQYF

len: 16
v_gene: TRBV20-1
j_gene: TRBJ2-3
CDR3aa: CSAPTILAGGLDTQYF

len: 16
v_gene: TRBV7-9
j_gene: TRBJ2-1
CDR3aa: CASDGPRDRAYNEQFF

len: 15
v_gene: TRBV9
j_gene: TRBJ1-3
CDR3aa: CASSPDRGRGNTIYF

len: 14
v_gene: TRBV7-2
j_gene: TRBJ2-7
CDR3aa: CASSSPDKSDEQYF

len: 15
v_gene: TRBV20-1
j_gene: TRBJ2-7
CDR3aa: CSASPPGGVVNEQYF

len: 17
v_gene: TRBV12-3/TRBV12-4
j_gene: TRBJ2-1
CDR3aa: CASSLLRGTQTFDEQFF

len: 16
v_gene: TRBV9
j_gene: TRBJ2-1
CDR3aa: CASSERAGYSYNEQFF

len: 16
v_gene: TRBV6-1
j_gene: TRBJ1-6
CDR3aa: CASSPTSGAGRSPLHF

len: 12
v_gene: TRBV7-2
j_gene: TRBJ2-1
CDR3aa: CASSSTTRGLFF

len: 14
v_gene: TRBV7-9
j_gene: TRBJ2-7
CDR3aa: CATGMGGQTWEQYF

len: 14
v_gene: TRBV3-1
j_gene: TRBJ2-7
CDR3aa: CASSQVWGPREQYF

len: 13
v_gene: TRBV20-1
j_gene: TRBJ1-5
CDR3aa: CSANRGRDQPQHF

len: 14
v_gene: TRBV20-1
j_gene: TRBJ2-7
CDR3aa: CSAEFRDLYYEQYF

len: 14
v_gene: TRBV25-1
j_gene: TRBJ2-5
CDR3aa: CASSEYEVAPTQYF

len: 19
v_gene: TRBV24-1
j_gene: TRBJ2-7
CDR3aa: CATSFTSGTTPLDAYEQYF

len: 12
v_gene: TRBV24-1
j_gene: TRBJ2-1
CDR3aa: CATSGGGNEQFF

len: 14
v_gene: TRBV11-2
j_gene: TRBJ2-7
CDR3aa: CASRFRQASYEQYF

len: 12
v_gene: TRBV12-3/TRBV12-4
j_gene: TRBJ1-4
CDR3aa: CASSYLGEKLFF

len: 17
v_gene: TRBV5-1
j_gene: TRBJ2-2
CDR3aa: CASSLPHAAGATGELFF

len: 15
v_gene: TRBV20-1
j_gene: TRBJ2-3
CDR3aa: CSALPGGQGTDTQYF

len: 13
v_gene: TRBV12-5
j_gene: TRBJ2-7
CDR3aa: CASGLGFSYEQYF

len: 13
v_gene: TRBV5-1
j_gene: TRBJ2-1
CDR3aa: CASSLSGGGEQFF

len: 15
v_gene: TRBV7-2
j_gene: TRBJ2-1
CDR3aa: CASRHPGTSGNEQFF

len: 14
v_gene: TRBV6-1
j_gene: TRBJ2-1
CDR3aa: CASSEARQGSEQFF

len: 15
v_gene: TRBV5-1
j_gene: TRBJ2-1
CDR3aa: CASSLEVVGVGEQFF

len: 14
v_gene: TRBV29-1
j_gene: TRBJ2-3
CDR3aa: CSVGGGGATDTQYF

len: 12
v_gene: TRBV29-1
j_gene: TRBJ1-2
CDR3aa: CSVSREGYGYTF

len: 14
v_gene: TRBV19
j_gene: TRBJ1-2
CDR3aa: CASQRRDDYYGYTF

len: 12
v_gene: TRBV5-4
j_gene: TRBJ1-1
CDR3aa: CASSFPGQGAFF

len: 12
v_gene: TRBV29-1
j_gene: TRBJ2-7
CDR3aa: CSARTGADEQYF

len: 15
v_gene: TRBV7-2
j_gene: TRBJ1-6
CDR3aa: CASSFSRTPLSPLHF

len: 13
v_gene: TRBV6-1
j_gene: TRBJ1-2
CDR3aa: CASSERNGYGYTF

len: 14
v_gene: TRBV24-1
j_gene: TRBJ1-2
CDR3aa: CATSDWSLAGGYTF

len: 13
v_gene: TRBV12-3/TRBV12-4
j_gene: TRBJ2-1
CDR3aa: CASSPPGHNEQFF

len: 15
v_gene: TRBV25-1
j_gene: TRBJ2-3
CDR3aa: CASSPLAGGPDTQYF

len: 15
v_gene: TRBV20-1
j_gene: TRBJ2-7
CDR3aa: CSASQLLGKSYEQYF